This TCR beta chain derives from a study of CD8 T cells in ankylosing spondylitis. This clonotype was detected a few times. The germline V gene has CDR1 SGHRS and CDR2 YFSETQ. V trimming: 4 bases; J trimming: 5 bases; junction bases outside the gene matches: 8. The CDR3 consists of 16 residues. One entry per CDR3 protein results from TCRdb running MiXCR on the 5' RACE reads. The sample consists of around 250,000 distinct CDR3 sequences, roughly a third of them appearing once. The clonotype was recovered from a male donor with ankylosing spondylitis or in good health (not recorded which). The material sequenced was blood, either unsorted or a sorted T cell fraction (not recorded which). The genes are TRBV5-1 and TRBJ2-1; 11 nucleotides match TRBD1. As DNA, the CDR3 is TGCGCCAGCAGCGAACGCGGGACAGGGGGACACAATGAGCAGTTCTTC. This codes for CASSERGTGGHNEQFF.